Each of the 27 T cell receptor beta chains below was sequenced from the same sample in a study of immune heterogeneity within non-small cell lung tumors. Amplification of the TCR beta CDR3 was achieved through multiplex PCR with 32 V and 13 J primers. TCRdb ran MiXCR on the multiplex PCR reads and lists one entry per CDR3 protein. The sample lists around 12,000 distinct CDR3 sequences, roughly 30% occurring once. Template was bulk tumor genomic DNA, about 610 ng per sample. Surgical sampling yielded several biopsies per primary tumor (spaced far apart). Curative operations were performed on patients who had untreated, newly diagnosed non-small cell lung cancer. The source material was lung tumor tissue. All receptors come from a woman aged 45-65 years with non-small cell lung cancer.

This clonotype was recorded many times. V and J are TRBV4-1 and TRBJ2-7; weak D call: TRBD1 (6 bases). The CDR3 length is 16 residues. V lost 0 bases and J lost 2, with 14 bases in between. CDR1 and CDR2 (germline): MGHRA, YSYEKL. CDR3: CASSQEISGTPYEQYF. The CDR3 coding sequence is TGCGCCAGCAGCCAAGAGATTTCCGGGACACCCTACGAGCAGTACTTC.

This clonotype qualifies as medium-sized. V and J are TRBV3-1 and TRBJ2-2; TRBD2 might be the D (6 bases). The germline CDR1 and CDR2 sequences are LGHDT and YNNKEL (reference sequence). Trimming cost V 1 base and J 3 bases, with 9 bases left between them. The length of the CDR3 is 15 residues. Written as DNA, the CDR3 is TGTGCCAGCAGCCAAGGCGGGGCCTACACCGGGGAGCTGTTTTTT. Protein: CASSQGGAYTGELFF.

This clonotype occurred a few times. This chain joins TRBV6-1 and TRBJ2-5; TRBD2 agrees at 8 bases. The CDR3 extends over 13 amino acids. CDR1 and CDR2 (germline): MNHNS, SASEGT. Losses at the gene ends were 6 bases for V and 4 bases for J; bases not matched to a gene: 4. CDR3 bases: TGTGCCAGCAGCCCAAGCGGGGGAGAGACCCAGTACTTC. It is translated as CASSPSGGETQYF.

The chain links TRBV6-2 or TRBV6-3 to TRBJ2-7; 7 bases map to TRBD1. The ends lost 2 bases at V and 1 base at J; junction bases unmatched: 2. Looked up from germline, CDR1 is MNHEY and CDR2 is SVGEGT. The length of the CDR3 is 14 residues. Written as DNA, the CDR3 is TGTGCCAGCAGTTACCGGGACAGTTCCTACGAGCAGTACTTC. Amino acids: CASSYRDSSYEQYF.

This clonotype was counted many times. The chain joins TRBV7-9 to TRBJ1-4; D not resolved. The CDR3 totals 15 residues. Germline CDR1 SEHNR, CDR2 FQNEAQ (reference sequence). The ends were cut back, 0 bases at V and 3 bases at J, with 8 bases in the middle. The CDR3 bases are TGTGCCAGCAGCTTAGCTCGGACCCCTAATGAAAAACTGTTTTTT. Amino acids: CASSLARTPNEKLFF.

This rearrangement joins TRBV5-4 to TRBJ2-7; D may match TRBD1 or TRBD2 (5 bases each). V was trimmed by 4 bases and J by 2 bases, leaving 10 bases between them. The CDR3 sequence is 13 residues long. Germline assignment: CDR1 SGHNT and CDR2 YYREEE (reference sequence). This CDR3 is CASSPGPTYEQYF. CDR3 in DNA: TGTGCCAGCAGCCCGGGACCGACCTACGAGCAGTACTTC.

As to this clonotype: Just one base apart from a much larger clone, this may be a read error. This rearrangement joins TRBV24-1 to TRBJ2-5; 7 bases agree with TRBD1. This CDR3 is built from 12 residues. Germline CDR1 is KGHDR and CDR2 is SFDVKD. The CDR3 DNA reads TGTGCCACCAGTCCCGGGACAGAGGCCCAGTACTTC. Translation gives CATSPGTEAQYF.

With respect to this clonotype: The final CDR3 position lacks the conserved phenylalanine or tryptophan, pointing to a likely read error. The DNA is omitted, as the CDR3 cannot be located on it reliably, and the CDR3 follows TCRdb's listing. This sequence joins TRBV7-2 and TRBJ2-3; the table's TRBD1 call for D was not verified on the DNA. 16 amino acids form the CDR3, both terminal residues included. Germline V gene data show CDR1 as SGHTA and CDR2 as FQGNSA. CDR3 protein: CANSSRSGFYEQYFGP.

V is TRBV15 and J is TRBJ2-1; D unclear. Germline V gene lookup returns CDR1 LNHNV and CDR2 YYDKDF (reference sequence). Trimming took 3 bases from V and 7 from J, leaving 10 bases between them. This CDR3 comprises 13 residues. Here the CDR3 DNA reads TGTGCCACCAGCAGGGCTTTGGGAAATGAGCAGTTCTTC. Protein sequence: CATSRALGNEQFF.

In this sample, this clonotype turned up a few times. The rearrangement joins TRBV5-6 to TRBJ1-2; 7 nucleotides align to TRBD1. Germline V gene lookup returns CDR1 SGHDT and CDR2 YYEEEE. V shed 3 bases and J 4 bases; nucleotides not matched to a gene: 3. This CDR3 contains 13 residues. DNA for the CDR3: TGTGCCAGCAGCTCGGGACAGTTCTATGGCTACACCTTC. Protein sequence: CASSSGQFYGYTF. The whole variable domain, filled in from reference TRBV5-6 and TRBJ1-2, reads DAGVTQSPTHLIKTRGQQVTLRCSPKSGHDTVSWYQQALGQGPQFIFQYYEEEERQRGNFPDRFSGHQFPNYSSELNVNALLLGDSALYLCASSSGQFYGYTFGSGTRLTVV.

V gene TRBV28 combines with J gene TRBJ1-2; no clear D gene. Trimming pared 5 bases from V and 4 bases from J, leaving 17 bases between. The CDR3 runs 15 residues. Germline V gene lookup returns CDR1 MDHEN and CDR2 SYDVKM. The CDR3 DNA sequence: TGTGCCAGCAGTGCCCTGAGGTGGACTAGCTATGGCTACACCTTC. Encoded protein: CASSALRWTSYGYTF.

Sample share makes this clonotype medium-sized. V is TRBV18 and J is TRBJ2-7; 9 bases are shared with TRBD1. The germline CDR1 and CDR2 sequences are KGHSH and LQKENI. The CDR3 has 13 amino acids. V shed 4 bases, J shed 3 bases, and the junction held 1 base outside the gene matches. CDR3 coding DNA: TGTGCCAGCTCACTGGGACAGGGCTACGAGCAGTACTTC. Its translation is CASSLGQGYEQYF.

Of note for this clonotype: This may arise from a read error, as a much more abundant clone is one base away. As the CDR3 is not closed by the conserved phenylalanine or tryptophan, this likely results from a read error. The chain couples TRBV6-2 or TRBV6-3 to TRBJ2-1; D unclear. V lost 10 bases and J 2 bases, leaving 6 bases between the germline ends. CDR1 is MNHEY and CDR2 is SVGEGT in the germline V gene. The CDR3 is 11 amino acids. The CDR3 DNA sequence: TGTGCCACCGGTGCCTACAATGAGCAGTTCCTC. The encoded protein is CATGAYNEQFL.

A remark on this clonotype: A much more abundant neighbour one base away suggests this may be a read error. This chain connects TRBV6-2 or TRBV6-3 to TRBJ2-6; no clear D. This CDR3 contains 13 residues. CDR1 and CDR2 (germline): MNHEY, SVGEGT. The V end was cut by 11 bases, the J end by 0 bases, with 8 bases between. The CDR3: CAVKDSGANVLTF. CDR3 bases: TGTGCCGTCAAGGACTCTGGGGCCAACGTCCTGACTTTC.

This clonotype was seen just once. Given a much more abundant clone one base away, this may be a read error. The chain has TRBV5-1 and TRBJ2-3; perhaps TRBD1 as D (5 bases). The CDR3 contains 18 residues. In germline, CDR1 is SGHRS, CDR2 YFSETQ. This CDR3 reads CANSSLSLTVRSTDTQYF. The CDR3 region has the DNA TGCGCCAACAGCTCCCTTTCGTTGACAGTGCGTAGCACAGATACGCAGTATTTT.

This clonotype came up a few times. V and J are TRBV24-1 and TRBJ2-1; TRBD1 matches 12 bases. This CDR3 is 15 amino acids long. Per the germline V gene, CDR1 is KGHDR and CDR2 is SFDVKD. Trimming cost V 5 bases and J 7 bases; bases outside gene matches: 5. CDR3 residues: CATSVPGQGANEQFF. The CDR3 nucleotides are TGTGCCACCAGTGTGCCGGGACAGGGGGCTAATGAGCAGTTCTTC.

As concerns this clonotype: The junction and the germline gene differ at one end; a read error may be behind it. The CDR3 sequence is CASILRRPANTGELFF. The DNA for the CDR3 is TGTGCCAGCATCTTAAGGAGACCCGCGAACACCGGGGAGCTGTTTTTT. The chain links TRBV11-2 to TRBJ2-2; no clear D. This CDR3 comprises 16 residues. Looked up from germline, CDR1 is SGHAT and CDR2 is FQNNGV.

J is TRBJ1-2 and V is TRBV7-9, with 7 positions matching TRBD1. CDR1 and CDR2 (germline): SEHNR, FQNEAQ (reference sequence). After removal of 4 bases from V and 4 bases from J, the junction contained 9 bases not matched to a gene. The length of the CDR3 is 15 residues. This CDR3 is CASSSPLGQAYGYTF. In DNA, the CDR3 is TGTGCCAGCAGCTCGCCACTTGGACAGGCCTATGGCTACACCTTC.

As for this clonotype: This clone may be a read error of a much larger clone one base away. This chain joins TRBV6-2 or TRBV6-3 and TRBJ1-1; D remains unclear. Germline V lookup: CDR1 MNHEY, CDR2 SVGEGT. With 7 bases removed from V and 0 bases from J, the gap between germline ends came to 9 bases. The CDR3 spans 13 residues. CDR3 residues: CASNPHMNTEAFF. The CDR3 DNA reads TGTGCCAGCAATCCCCATATGAACACTGAAGCTTTCTTT.

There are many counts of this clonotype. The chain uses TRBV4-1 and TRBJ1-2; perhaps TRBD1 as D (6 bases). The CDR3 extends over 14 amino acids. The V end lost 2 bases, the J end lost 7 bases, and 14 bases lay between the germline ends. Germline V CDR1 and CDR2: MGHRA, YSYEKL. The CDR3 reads CASSQLARGVGYTF. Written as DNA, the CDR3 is TGCGCCAGCAGCCAATTGGCCAGGGGAGTTGGCTACACCTTC.

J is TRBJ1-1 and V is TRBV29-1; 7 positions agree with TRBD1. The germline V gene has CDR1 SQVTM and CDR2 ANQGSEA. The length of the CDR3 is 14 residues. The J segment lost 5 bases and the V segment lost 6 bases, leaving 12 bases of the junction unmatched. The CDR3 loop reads CSVRSGQDRTEAFF. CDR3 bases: TGCAGCGTCCGGTCAGGACAGGACCGAACTGAAGCTTTCTTT. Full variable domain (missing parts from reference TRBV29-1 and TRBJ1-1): SAVISQKPSRDICQRGTSLTIQCQVDSQVTMMFWYRQQPGQSLTLIATANQGSEATYESGFVIDKFPISRPNLTFSTLTVSNMSPEDSSIYLCSVRSGQDRTEAFFGQGTRLTVV.

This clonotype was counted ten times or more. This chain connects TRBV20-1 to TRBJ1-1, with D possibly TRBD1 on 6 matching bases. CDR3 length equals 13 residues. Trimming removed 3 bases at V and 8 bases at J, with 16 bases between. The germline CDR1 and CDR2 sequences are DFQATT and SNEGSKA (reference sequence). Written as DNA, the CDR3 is TGCAGTGCTAGGAAACAGGGCCTCCACGAAGCTTTCTTT. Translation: CSARKQGLHEAFF.

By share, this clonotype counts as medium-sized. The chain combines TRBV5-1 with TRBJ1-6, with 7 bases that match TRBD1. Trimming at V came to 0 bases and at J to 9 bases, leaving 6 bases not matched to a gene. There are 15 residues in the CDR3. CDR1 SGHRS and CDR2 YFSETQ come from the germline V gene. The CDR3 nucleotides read TGCGCCAGCAGCTTGGGCCCGACAGGGAGTTCACCCCTCCACTTT. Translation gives CASSLGPTGSSPLHF.

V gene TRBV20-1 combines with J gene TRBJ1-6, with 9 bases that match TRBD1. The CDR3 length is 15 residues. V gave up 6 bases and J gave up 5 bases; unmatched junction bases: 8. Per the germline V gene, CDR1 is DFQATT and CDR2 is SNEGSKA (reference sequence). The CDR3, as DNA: TGCAGTGCCCCAGCCCGGACAGGGGATAATTCACCCCTCCACTTT. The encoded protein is CSAPARTGDNSPLHF.

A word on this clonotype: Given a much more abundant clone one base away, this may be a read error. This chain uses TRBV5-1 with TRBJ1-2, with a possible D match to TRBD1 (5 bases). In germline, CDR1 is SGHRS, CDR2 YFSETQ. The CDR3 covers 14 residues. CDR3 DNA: TGCGCCAGCGGCTTTGCGGGGGAAGGCTATGGCTACACCTTC. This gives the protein CASGFAGEGYGYTF.

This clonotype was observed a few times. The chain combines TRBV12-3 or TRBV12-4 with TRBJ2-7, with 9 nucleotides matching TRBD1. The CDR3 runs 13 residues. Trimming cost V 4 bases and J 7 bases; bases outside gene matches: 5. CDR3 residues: CASSWDRVFEQYF. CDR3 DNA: TGTGCCAGCAGTTGGGACAGGGTCTTTGAGCAGTACTTC.

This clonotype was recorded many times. This chain's CDR3 is CASSPGLAYNEQFF. DNA for the CDR3: TGCGCCAGCAGCCCGGGACTAGCTTACAATGAGCAGTTCTTC. The chain carries TRBV5-1 and TRBJ2-1, with TRBD2 matching over 9 bases. Germline lookup yields CDR1 SGHRS and CDR2 YFSETQ. V shed 4 bases and J 4 bases; nucleotides not matched to a gene: 3. The CDR3 runs to 14 residues.